A single sample gave rise to the 30 T cell receptor beta chains below, sequenced in a study of beta chain features in type 1 diabetes. Every isolated RNA sample was fully reverse transcribed, so sequencing captured expressed TCRB transcripts. The method was immunoSEQ multiplex PCR; TCRdb's version includes in-frame clones alone and lacks a portion of them. The sample contains approximately 330,000 clones, 8% to 13% of which appear only once. The sample comprised naive CD4+ T cells from blood. These receptor sequences come from a woman aged 30 to 39 in good health.

This clone was recorded a few times. CDR3 DNA: TGCGCCAGCAGCCCCCAGGGGAGCTCCTACAATGAGCAGTTCTTC. Residues: CASSPQGSSYNEQFF. The chain combines TRBV4-3 with TRBJ2-1; a weak D match, TRBD1 (6 bases). Between the trimmed V and J ends, which lost 4 bases and 0 bases, there was a span of 10 bases. The CDR3 is made up of 15 amino acids. Germline V gives CDR1 LGHNA, CDR2 YSLEER.

Only a few counts were recorded for this clone. This chain uses TRBV5-4 with TRBJ2-5; the match to TRBD1 covers 9 bases. Germline V lookup: CDR1 SGHNT, CDR2 YYREEE (reference sequence). Trimming removed 0 bases from V and 4 bases from J; junction bases left unmatched: 4. The CDR3 contains 15 residues. The CDR3 DNA is TGTGCCAGCAGCTTGGTGGACAGGGGAAGAGAGACCCAGTACTTC. This translates into CASSLVDRGRETQYF.

The V gene is TRBV7-2, the J gene TRBJ2-3; tentatively, D is TRBD2 (5 bases). V lost 2 bases and J 5 bases, leaving 11 bases between the germline ends. This CDR3 region has 14 residues. CDR1 and CDR2 (germline): SGHTA, FQGNSA. CDR3 in DNA: TGTGCCAGCAGCTTAATGGGAGAAGGAGATACGCAGTATTTT. Residues: CASSLMGEGDTQYF.

The chain combines TRBV7-3 with TRBJ2-3, with TRBD2 matching over 12 bases. The CDR3 spans 17 residues. Germline V gene lookup returns CDR1 SGHTA and CDR2 FQGTGA. V trimming: 3 bases; J trimming: 3 bases; junction bases outside the gene matches: 7. The CDR3 loop reads CASSFGLAGLGTDTQYF. The CDR3 bases are TGTGCCAGCAGCTTCGGACTAGCGGGGCTAGGGACAGATACGCAGTATTTT.

This rearrangement joins TRBV5-1 to TRBJ2-1; 8 nucleotides line up with TRBD2. This CDR3 has 15 amino acids. Germline V lookup: CDR1 SGHRS, CDR2 YFSETQ. After removal of 3 bases from V and 4 bases from J, the junction contained 6 bases not matched to a gene. The CDR3 nucleotides read TGCGCCAGCAGCTCTGGATTAGCGGGATACAATGAGCAGTTCTTC. Residues: CASSSGLAGYNEQFF.

This clone was seen a handful of times. This chain uses TRBV6-5 with TRBJ2-3, with TRBD2 matching over 8 bases. The CDR3 runs 16 residues. The germline V gene has CDR1 MNHEY and CDR2 SVGAGI. The junction had 4 bases not matched to a gene; V was cut back by 0 bases and J by 2 bases. The CDR3 nucleotides are TGTGCCAGCAGTTACTCCGGGAGGGGGGACACAGATACGCAGTATTTT. It translates to CASSYSGRGDTDTQYF.

The genes are TRBV9 and TRBJ2-5; 7 positions match TRBD2. Germline CDR1 is SGDLS and CDR2 is YYNGEE. The CDR3 covers 15 residues. The junction had 6 bases not matched to a gene; V was cut back by 3 bases and J by 1 base. The CDR3 DNA is TGTGCCAGCAGCGCAACGGGAGGAATCCAAGAGACCCAGTACTTC. Amino acid sequence: CASSATGGIQETQYF.

This clone was counted between two and nine times. This chain joins TRBV10-3 and TRBJ2-1; 8 bases are a match to TRBD2. This CDR3 has 16 residues. From germline, CDR1 is ENHRY and CDR2 SYGVKD. V was pared by 1 base and J by 3 bases, with 5 bases of the junction left unmatched. The DNA for the CDR3 is TGTGCCATCAGTGAGTTGGTTAGCGGGAACTACAATGAGCAGTTCTTC. This translates into CAISELVSGNYNEQFF.

This clone came up once. V is TRBV15 and J is TRBJ2-1; TRBD2 matches at 12 bases. This CDR3 comprises 16 residues. The germline V gene encodes CDR1 LNHNV and CDR2 YYDKDF (reference sequence). V was clipped by 2 bases and J by 9 bases; unmatched bases: 8. The CDR3 DNA is TGTGCCACCAGCAGACCCTGGACTAGCGGGACGCTTGAGCAGTTCTTC. Translated, it gives CATSRPWTSGTLEQFF.

V gene TRBV25-1 combines with J gene TRBJ2-7; 10 bases are shared with TRBD1. J was trimmed by 4 bases and V by 6 bases; bases with no gene match: 12. CDR3 length: 16 amino acids. The germline V gene has CDR1 MGHDK and CDR2 SYGVNS. In nucleotides, the CDR3 is TGTGCCAGCAGCAAAGCTCTAACGGGACAGGGGTACGAGCAGTACTTC. Residues: CASSKALTGQGYEQYF.

This sequence joins TRBV28 and TRBJ2-7, with a weak D call TRBD1 (5 bases). Germline-derived CDR1 and CDR2 are MDHEN and SYDVKM. Trimming cost V 5 bases and J 2 bases, with 10 bases left between them. The CDR3 spans 13 residues. CDR3 sequence reads: CASSRRAPYEQYF. For the CDR3, the DNA is TGTGCCAGCAGTCGCAGGGCCCCCTACGAGCAGTACTTC.

The rearrangement uses TRBV7-9 and TRBJ2-7; 11 positions match TRBD1. The germline CDR1 and CDR2 sequences are SEHNR and FQNEAQ (reference sequence). CDR3 length: 14 residues. V lost 4 bases, J lost 7 bases, and 6 bases stayed unmatched. The CDR3 is CASSSRDRGWEQYF. The CDR3 DNA is TGTGCCAGCAGCTCCCGGGACAGGGGGTGGGAGCAGTACTTC.

This clone was detected a few times. The chain couples TRBV9 to TRBJ1-2; unclear D gene. V gave up 4 bases and J gave up 4 bases, with 14 bases separating them. Germline values: CDR1 SGDLS, CDR2 YYNGEE. The CDR3 totals 14 residues. The DNA of the CDR3 is TGTGCCAGCAGCCCCCAGACGGAGAGCTATGGCTACACCTTC. Translated, it gives CASSPQTESYGYTF.

J is TRBJ2-5 and V is TRBV18; 7 nucleotides line up with TRBD1. Trimming took 5 bases from V and 5 from J; bases not matched to a gene: 11. Germline CDR1 reads KGHSH; CDR2 reads LQKENI. The CDR3 is made up of 15 amino acids. CDR3 nucleotides: TGTGCCAGCTCATTGCCGGGACAGTCTCCGGAGACCCAGTACTTC. Its protein product is CASSLPGQSPETQYF.

This clone has only a few counts. This chain joins TRBV11-2 and TRBJ2-7, with 8 bases fitting TRBD2. The ends lost 5 bases at V and 6 bases at J; junction bases unmatched: 9. Germline CDR1 SGHAT, CDR2 FQNNGV. The CDR3 covers 14 residues. This CDR3 reads CASSQERERREQYF. CDR3 in DNA: TGTGCCAGCAGCCAAGAGCGGGAGCGTCGCGAGCAGTACTTC.

This clone was detected a few times. The genes are TRBV6-5 and TRBJ1-4; 8 nucleotides line up with TRBD1. J gave up 8 bases and V 2 bases, and 7 bases lay outside the gene matches. This CDR3 spans 15 amino acids. CDR1 and CDR2 (germline): MNHEY, SVGAGI. The CDR3 nucleotides read TGTGCCAGCAGTTACCATAGACAGGGGAAGGAAAAACTGTTTTTT. It encodes CASSYHRQGKEKLFF.

This chain connects TRBV27 to TRBJ2-3; 8 bases agree with TRBD2. V trimming: 4 bases; J trimming: 0 bases; junction bases outside the gene matches: 6. The CDR3 runs to 16 residues. The germline CDR1 and CDR2 sequences are MNHEY and SMNVEV (reference sequence). CDR3 DNA sequence: TGTGCCAGCAGTTCCCTTAGCGGGGTTAGCACAGATACGCAGTATTTT. This encodes CASSSLSGVSTDTQYF.

The genes are TRBV6-5 and TRBJ1-1; possible D gene TRBD1, 5 bases. Germline values: CDR1 MNHEY, CDR2 SVGAGI. Trimming took 8 bases from V and 4 from J, leaving 14 bases between them. The CDR3 extends over 13 amino acids. The CDR3 loop is CASSSPGGTEAFF. The CDR3 DNA reads TGTGCCAGCTCTTCACCGGGGGGCACTGAAGCTTTCTTT.

The chain recombines TRBV5-6 with TRBJ1-1, with D possibly being TRBD1 (5 bases). The V gene lost 3 bases and the J gene lost 2 bases, with 14 bases spanning the gap. Germline lookup yields CDR1 SGHDT and CDR2 YYEEEE. This CDR3 comprises 15 residues. The CDR3 DNA follows: TGTGCCAGCAGCTCCTCCCAGGGCGGTAACACTGAAGCTTTCTTT. This translates into CASSSSQGGNTEAFF.

V and J are TRBV6-6 and TRBJ2-5; 7 positions match TRBD1. CDR3 length equals 13 residues. CDR1 MNHNY and CDR2 SVGAGI come from the germline V gene (reference sequence). Losses at the gene ends were 6 bases for V and 4 bases for J; bases not matched to a gene: 5. The chain's CDR3 is CASRVGQRETQYF. The CDR3 nucleotides read TGTGCCAGCAGAGTGGGACAGCGAGAGACCCAGTACTTC.

In its sample, this clone was seen a few times. The rearrangement uses TRBV7-9 and TRBJ1-5, with a weak D call TRBD1 (6 bases). Germline V CDR1 and CDR2: SEHNR, FQNEAQ (reference sequence). V was clipped by 1 base and J by 0 bases, with 19 bases between them. The CDR3 sequence is 19 residues long. CDR3 in DNA: TGTGCCAGCAGCTTAGGTGCGGGGGGGCGGCCCCTTAGCAATCAGCCCCAGCATTTT. Its protein product is CASSLGAGGRPLSNQPQHF.

This chain connects TRBV7-2 to TRBJ2-5; a possible D gene is TRBD1 (7 bases). Germline V gene sequence: CDR1 SGHTA, CDR2 FQGNSA. The CDR3 has 16 residues. V was clipped by 1 base and J by 5 bases, with 17 bases between them. CDR3: CASSLGRQGGGETQYF. The CDR3 coding sequence is TGTGCCAGCAGCTTAGGACGACAGGGAGGAGGGGAGACCCAGTACTTC.

The chain recombines TRBV7-2 with TRBJ2-7; 8 bases match TRBD2. The V and J ends lost 8 bases and 2 bases, in that order; junction bases with no gene match: 8. The germline V gene encodes CDR1 SGHTA and CDR2 FQGNSA. The CDR3 is made up of 14 amino acids. The CDR3, as DNA: TGTGCCAGCTCGGGGGGGGCGGGCACCTACGAGCAGTACTTC. This gives the protein CASSGGAGTYEQYF. Full variable domain (remainder filled in from reference TRBV7-2 and TRBJ2-7): GAGVSQSPSNKVTEKGKDVELRCDPISGHTALYWYRQSLGQGLEFLIYFQGNSAPDKSGLPSDRFSAERTGGSVSTLTIQRTQQEDSAVYLCASSGGAGTYEQYFGPGTRLTVT.

The chain combines TRBV5-6 with TRBJ1-2; D possibly corresponds to TRBD1 (5 bases). V lost 2 bases, J lost 4 bases, and 12 bases lay in between. The CDR3 is made up of 14 amino acids. CDR1 and CDR2 (germline): SGHDT, YYEEEE. CDR3 DNA sequence: TGTGCCAGCAGCTTCTCCAGACAGAGCTATGGCTACACCTTC. Translation: CASSFSRQSYGYTF.

The V gene is TRBV6-6, the J gene TRBJ2-7; 9 nucleotides match TRBD1. V lost 0 bases to trimming and J lost 5 bases; unmatched junction nucleotides: 2. Germline loops: CDR1 MNHNY, CDR2 SVGAGI (reference sequence). The CDR3 contains 14 residues. Here the CDR3 reads CASSYSGQGNEQYF. In nucleotides, the CDR3 is TGTGCCAGCAGTTACTCCGGACAGGGGAACGAGCAGTACTTC.

The V and J genes are TRBV23-1 and TRBJ1-1, with D maybe TRBD1 (5 bases). TRBV23-1 falls under the ORF class, with uncertain function. CDR3 length: 17 residues. Trimming removed 1 base at V and 1 base at J, with 16 bases between. This CDR3 reads CASSQFGARLENTEAFF. As DNA, the CDR3 is TGCGCCAGCAGTCAATTTGGGGCTAGGCTTGAGAACACTGAAGCTTTCTTT.

V gene TRBV11-1 combines with J gene TRBJ2-2, with 11 bases lining up with TRBD2. V dropped 7 bases and J dropped 4; count of bases not matched to a gene: 5. Looked up from germline, CDR1 is SGHAT and CDR2 is FQDESV (reference sequence). The CDR3 consists of 15 residues. The DNA for the CDR3 is TGTGCCAGCAACCTCGGACTAGCGGGCACCGGGGAGCTGTTTTTT. Translated: CASNLGLAGTGELFF.

This chain joins TRBV5-4 and TRBJ2-2, with 8 bases identical to TRBD2. J gave up 2 bases and V 2 bases, and 8 bases lay outside the gene matches. CDR1 is SGHNT and CDR2 is YYREEE in the germline V gene (reference sequence). The CDR3 spans 17 residues. CDR3 DNA: TGTGCCAGCAGCTTTGGCGGGCTAGCGGGCAACACCGGGGAGCTGTTTTTT. Its protein is CASSFGGLAGNTGELFF.

The genes are TRBV27 and TRBJ2-1; tentative D call: TRBD1 (5 bases). Between the trimmed V and J ends, which lost 1 base and 9 bases, there was a span of 10 bases. The germline V gene has CDR1 MNHEY and CDR2 SMNVEV (reference sequence). The CDR3 has 13 residues. The DNA for the CDR3 is TGTGCCAGCAGTTTATTGGGGCGCAGTGAGCAGTTCTTC. This translates into CASSLLGRSEQFF.

In this sample, this clone turned up a few times. The rearrangement links TRBV6-6 to TRBJ2-7, with D unclear. The CDR3 covers 14 residues. CDR1 is MNHNY, CDR2 SVGAGI, per germline (reference sequence). V lost 0 bases, J lost 3 bases, and 9 bases lay in between. CDR3 nucleotides: TGTGCCAGCAGTTACTCGCCAGATTTCTACGAGCAGTACTTC. It yields the protein CASSYSPDFYEQYF.